The text below deals with one TCR beta chain. This sample stems from a study of blood T cells in healthy people across ages. Sample-barcoded 5' priming and a J-beta primer mix drove a second PCR of roughly 7 to 11 cycles. MiXCR, run by TCRdb on the 5' RACE reads, gives a single entry per CDR3 protein. The sample has 850,000 to 1,000,000 distinct CDR3 sequences; roughly 43% are singletons. Germline CDR1 and CDR2: SGHTA and FQGNSA. The length of the CDR3 is 13 residues. This TCR came from a man younger than 45 in good health. The chain joins TRBV7-2 to TRBJ2-4; the D gene is possibly TRBD1 (6 bases). The last part of the DNA fits TRBJ2-7 better; the J call may be wrong. Sequenced sample: blood. The CDR3 region is CASSLLGQYEQYF. For the CDR3, the DNA is TGTGCCAGCAGCTTACTTGGACAGTACGAGCAGTACTTC.